The entry below gives a single T cell receptor beta chain sequence along with its context. Here immunoSEQ multiplex PCR was the method, and the copy in TCRdb shows in-frame clones only, minus some. The sample shows tens of thousands of clones, around 92% of them seen only once. This entry belongs to a study of T cell changes during pregnancy in multiple sclerosis. The sequencing used peripheral blood, collected in the second trimester of pregnancy. This sequence originates from a female donor in good health, enrolled as a control in a pregnancy study.

The CDR3 reads CATSRDGGEGGYTF. The CDR3 DNA is TGTGCCACCAGCAGAGATGGGGGGGAAGGCGGCTACACCTTC. The V and J genes are TRBV15 and TRBJ1-2, with D possibly matching TRBD1 (5 bases). Germline V gene sequence: CDR1 LNHNV, CDR2 YYDKDF (reference sequence). Trimming stripped 0 bases from V and 8 bases from J, with 13 bases between. The CDR3 extends over 14 amino acids.